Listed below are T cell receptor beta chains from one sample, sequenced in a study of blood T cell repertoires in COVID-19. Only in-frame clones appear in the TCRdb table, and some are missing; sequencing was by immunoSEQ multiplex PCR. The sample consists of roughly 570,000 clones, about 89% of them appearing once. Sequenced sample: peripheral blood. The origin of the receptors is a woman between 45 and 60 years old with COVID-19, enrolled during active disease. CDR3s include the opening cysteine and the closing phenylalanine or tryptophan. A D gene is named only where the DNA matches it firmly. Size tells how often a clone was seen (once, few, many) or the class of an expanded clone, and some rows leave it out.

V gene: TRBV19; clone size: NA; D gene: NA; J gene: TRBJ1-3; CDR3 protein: CASHRPGVGSGNTIYF; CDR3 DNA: TGTGCCAGCCATCGTCCAGGGGTCGGCTCTGGAAACACCATATATTTT
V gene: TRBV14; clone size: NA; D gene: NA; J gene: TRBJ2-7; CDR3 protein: CASSQGLSGTPLSYEQYF; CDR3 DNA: TGTGCCAGCAGCCAGGGTTTATCCGGGACACCTCTCTCCTACGAGCAGTACTTC
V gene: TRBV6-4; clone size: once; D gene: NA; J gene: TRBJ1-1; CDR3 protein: CASKSQVGEAFF; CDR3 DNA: TGTGCCAGCAAGTCCCAGGTGGGTGAAGCTTTCTTT
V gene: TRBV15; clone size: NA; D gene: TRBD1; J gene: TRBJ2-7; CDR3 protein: CATSADRGLPYEQYF; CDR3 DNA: TGTGCCACCAGCGCTGACAGGGGGCTTCCCTACGAGCAGTACTTC
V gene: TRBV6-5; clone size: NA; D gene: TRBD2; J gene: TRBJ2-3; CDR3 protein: CASSSSGGFPTDTQYF; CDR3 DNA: TGTGCCAGCAGTTCTAGCGGGGGCTTTCCCACAGATACGCAGTATTTT
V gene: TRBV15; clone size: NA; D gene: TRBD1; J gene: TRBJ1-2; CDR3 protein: CATSRDTGQGVDLTF; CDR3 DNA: TGTGCCACCAGCAGAGATACCGGGCAGGGGGTGGATCTCACCTTC
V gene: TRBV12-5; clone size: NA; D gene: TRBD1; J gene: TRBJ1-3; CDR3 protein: CASGLARGRGNTIYF; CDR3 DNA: TGTGCTAGTGGTTTGGCAAGGGGGCGAGGAAACACCATATATTTT
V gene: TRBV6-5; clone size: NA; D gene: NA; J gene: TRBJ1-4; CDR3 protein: CASSPGTYYEKLFF; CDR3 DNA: TGTGCCAGCAGCCCCGGGACATACTATGAAAAACTGTTTTTT
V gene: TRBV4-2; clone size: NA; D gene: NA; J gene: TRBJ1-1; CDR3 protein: CASSQDPGGMNTEAFF; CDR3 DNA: TGTGCCAGCAGCCAAGATCCGGGGGGGATGAACACTGAAGCTTTCTTT
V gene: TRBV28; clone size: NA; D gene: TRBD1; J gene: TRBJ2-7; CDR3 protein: CASSSTGETYEQYF; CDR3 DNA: TGTGCCAGCAGTTCGACAGGGGAAACCTACGAGCAGTACTTC
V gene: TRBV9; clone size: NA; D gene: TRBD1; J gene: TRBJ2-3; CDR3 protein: CASNQGASTDTQYF; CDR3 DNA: TGTGCCAGCAACCAGGGGGCTAGCACAGATACGCAGTATTTT
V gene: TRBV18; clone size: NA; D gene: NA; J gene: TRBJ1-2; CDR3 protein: CASSPTLLSANYGYTF; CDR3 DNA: TGTGCCAGCTCACCAACTTTATTATCCGCTAACTATGGCTACACCTTC
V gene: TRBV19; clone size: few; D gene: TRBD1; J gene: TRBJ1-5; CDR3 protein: CASSSQRQGGNQPQHF; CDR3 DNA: TGTGCCAGTAGTTCCCAACGCCAGGGGGGCAATCAGCCCCAGCATTTT
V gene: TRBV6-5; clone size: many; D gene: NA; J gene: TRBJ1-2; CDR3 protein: CASSYRTGTTSGGYTF; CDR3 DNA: TGTGCCAGCAGTTATCGTACAGGAACCACCTCGGGCGGCTACACCTTC
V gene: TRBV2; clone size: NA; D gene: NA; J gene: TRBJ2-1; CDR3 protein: CATPAGGASYNEQFF; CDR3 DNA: TGTGCCACCCCGGCGGGCGGGGCAAGCTACAATGAGCAGTTCTTC
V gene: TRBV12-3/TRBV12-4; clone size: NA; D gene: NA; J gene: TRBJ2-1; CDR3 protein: CASSLRGYNEQFF; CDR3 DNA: TGTGCCAGCAGTTTACGGGGATACAATGAGCAGTTCTTC
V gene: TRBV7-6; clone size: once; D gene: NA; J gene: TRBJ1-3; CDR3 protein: CASSLYGGGDGNTIYF; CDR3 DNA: TGTGCCAGCAGCTTATACGGAGGCGGGGATGGAAACACCATATATTTT
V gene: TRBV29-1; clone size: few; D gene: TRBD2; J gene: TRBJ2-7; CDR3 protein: CSVESHGRGEQYF; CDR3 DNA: TGCAGCGTTGAATCACACGGGAGGGGCGAGCAGTACTTC
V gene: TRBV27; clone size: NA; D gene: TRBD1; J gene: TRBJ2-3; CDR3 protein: CASSTRDSGTDTQYF; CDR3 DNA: TGTGCCAGTAGTACCCGGGACAGTGGAACAGATACGCAGTATTTT
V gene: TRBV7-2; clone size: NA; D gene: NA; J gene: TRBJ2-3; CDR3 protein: CASRSGGTVLDTQYF; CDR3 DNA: TGTGCCAGCAGGTCGGGGGGCACTGTTTTAGATACGCAGTATTTT
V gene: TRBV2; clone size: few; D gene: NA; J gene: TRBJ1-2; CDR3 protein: CASTTRFYGYTF; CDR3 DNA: TGTGCCAGTACCACCAGGTTCTATGGCTACACCTTC
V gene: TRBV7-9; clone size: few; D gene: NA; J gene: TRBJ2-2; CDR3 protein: CASSDNGELFF; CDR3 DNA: TGTGCCAGCAGCGACAACGGGGAGCTGTTTTTT
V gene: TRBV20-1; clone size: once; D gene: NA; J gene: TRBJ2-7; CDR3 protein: CSASAPGHPSSYEQYF; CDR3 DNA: TGCAGTGCTAGTGCCCCAGGACACCCAAGCTCCTACGAGCAGTACTTC
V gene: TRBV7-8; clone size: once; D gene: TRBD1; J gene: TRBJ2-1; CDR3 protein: CASSLDRVGNEQFF; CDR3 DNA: TGTGCCAGCAGCCTTGACAGGGTCGGCAATGAGCAGTTCTTC
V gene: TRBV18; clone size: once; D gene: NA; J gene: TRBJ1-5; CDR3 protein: CASSDTLGNQPQHF; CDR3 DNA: TGTGCCAGCTCAGACACCTTGGGCAATCAGCCCCAGCATTTT
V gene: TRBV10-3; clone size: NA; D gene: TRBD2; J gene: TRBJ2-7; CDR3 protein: CAIRNRTSGGPTYEQYF; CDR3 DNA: TGTGCCATCAGGAACCGGACTAGCGGGGGGCCGACCTACGAGCAGTACTTC
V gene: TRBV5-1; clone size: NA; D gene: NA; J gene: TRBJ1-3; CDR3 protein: CASSPLGNTIYF; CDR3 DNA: TGCGCCAGCAGCCCCCTTGGAAACACCATATATTTT
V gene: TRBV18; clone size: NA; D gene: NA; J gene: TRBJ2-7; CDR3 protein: CASSPEGSEQYF; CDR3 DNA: TGTGCCAGCTCACCTGAGGGTAGCGAGCAGTACTTC
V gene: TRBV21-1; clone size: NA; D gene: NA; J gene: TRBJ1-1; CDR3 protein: CASSKGTAVMNTEAFF; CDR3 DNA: TGTGCCAGCAGCAAAGGGACTGCGGTTATGAACACTGAAGCTTTCTTT
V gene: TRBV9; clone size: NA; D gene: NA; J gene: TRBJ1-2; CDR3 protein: CASSGNRVPPFGYTF; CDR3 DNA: TGTGCCAGCAGCGGCAACAGGGTTCCCCCCTTTGGCTACACCTTC
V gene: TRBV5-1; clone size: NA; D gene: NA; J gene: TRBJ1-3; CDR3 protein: CASSFRGGLSGNTIYF; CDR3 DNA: TGCGCCAGCAGTTTCCGCGGCGGGCTTTCTGGAAACACCATATATTTT
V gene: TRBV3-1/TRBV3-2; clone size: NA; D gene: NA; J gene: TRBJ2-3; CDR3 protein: CASSSGLTDTQYF; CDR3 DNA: TGTGCCAGCAGCAGCGGGCTCACAGATACGCAGTATTTT
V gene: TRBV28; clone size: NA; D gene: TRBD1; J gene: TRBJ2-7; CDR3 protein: CASSVQGSSYEQYF; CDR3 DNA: TGTGCCAGCAGCGTACAGGGGAGCTCCTACGAGCAGTACTTC
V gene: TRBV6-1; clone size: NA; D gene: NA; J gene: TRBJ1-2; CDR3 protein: CASSATIGGSGTKIGYTF; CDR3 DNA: TGTGCCAGCAGTGCAACCATCGGAGGCAGCGGAACGAAAATCGGCTACACCTTC
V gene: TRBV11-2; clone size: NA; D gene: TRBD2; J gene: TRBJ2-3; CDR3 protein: CASSSRTSGGTDTQYF; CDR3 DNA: TGTGCCAGCAGCTCTCGGACTAGCGGGGGGACAGATACGCAGTATTTT
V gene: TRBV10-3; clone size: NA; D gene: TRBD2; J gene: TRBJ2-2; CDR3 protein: CAISESRRGAHTGELFF; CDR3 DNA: TGTGCCATCAGTGAGTCGAGGCGGGGGGCCCACACCGGGGAGCTGTTTTTT
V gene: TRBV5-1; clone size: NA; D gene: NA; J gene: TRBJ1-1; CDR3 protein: CASSLNGGNTEAFF; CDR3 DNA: TGCGCCAGCAGCTTGAATGGGGGGAATACTGAAGCTTTCTTT
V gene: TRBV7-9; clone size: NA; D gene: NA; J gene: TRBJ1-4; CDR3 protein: CASSLDWNEKLFF; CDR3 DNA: TGTGCCAGCAGCTTGGACTGGAATGAAAAACTGTTTTTT
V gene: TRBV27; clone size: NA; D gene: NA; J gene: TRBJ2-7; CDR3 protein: CATRDISYEQYF; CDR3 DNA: TGTGCCACCCGGGACATTTCCTACGAGCAGTACTTC
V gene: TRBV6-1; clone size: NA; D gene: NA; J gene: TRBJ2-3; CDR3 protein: CASSEVYSGTDTQYF; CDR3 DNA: TGTGCCAGCAGTGAGGTCTACAGTGGCACAGATACGCAGTATTTT
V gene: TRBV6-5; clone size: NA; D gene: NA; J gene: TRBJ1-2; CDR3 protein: CASSRGGARGYTF; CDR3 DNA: TGTGCCAGCAGTCGAGGGGGGGCAAGAGGCTACACCTTC
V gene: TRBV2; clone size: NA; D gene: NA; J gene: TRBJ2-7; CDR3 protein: CARSRITESYEQYF; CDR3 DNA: TGTGCCAGATCAAGAATTACTGAATCCTACGAGCAGTACTTC
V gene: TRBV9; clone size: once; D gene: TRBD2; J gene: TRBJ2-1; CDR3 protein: CASSVGLAGDGNEQFF; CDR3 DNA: TGTGCCAGCAGCGTGGGACTAGCGGGGGACGGTAATGAGCAGTTCTTC
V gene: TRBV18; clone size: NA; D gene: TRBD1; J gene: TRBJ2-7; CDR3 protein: CASSPQTGTNEQYF; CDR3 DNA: TGTGCCAGCTCACCGCAGACAGGGACCAACGAGCAGTACTTC
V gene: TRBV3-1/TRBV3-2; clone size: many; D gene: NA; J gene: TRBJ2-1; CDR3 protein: CASSSNREQFF; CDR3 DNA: TGTGCCAGCAGTAGCAATCGTGAGCAGTTCTTC
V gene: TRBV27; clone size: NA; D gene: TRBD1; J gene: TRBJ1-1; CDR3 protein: CASNKTPTGTNTEAFF; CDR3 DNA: TGTGCCAGCAACAAAACTCCGACAGGGACGAACACTGAAGCTTTCTTT
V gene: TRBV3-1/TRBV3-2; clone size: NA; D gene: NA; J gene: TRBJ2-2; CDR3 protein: CASSPLASVTGELFF; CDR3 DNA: TGTGCCAGCAGCCCCCTAGCTTCAGTCACCGGGGAGCTGTTTTTT
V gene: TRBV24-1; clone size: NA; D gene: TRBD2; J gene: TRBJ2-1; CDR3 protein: CATSDGLAGNEQFF; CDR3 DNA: TGTGCCACCAGTGATGGACTAGCGGGGAATGAGCAGTTCTTC
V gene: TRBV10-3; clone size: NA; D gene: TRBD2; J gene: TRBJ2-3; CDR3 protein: CAISDTLAGGTDTQYF; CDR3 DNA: TGTGCCATCAGTGATACACTAGCGGGGGGCACAGATACGCAGTATTTT
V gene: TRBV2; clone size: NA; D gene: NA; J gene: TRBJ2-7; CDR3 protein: CASSKESYEQYF; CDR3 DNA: TGTGCCAGCTCAAAGGAGAGCTACGAGCAGTACTTC
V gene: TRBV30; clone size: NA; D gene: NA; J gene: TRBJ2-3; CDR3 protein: CAWSPGDTQYF; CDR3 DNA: TGTGCCTGGAGTCCCGGAGATACGCAGTATTTT
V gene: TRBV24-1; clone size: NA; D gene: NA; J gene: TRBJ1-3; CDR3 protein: CASEEEENSGNTIYF; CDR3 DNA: TGTGCCTCTGAGGAGGAGGAGAACTCTGGAAACACCATATATTTT
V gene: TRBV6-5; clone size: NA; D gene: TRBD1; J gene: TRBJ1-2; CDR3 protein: CATRGPNYGYTF; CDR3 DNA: TGTGCCACAAGGGGGCCTAACTATGGCTACACCTTC
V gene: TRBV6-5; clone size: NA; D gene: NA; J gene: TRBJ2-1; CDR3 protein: CASRVGVNEQFF; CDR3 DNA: TGTGCCAGCAGGGTAGGAGTCAATGAGCAGTTCTTC
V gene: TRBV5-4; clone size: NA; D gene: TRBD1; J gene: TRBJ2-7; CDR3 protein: CASSLIGQAYEQYF; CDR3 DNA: TGTGCCAGCAGCTTGATCGGACAGGCCTACGAGCAGTACTTC
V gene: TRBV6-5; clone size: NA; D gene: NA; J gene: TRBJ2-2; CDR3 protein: CASLPRYTGELFF; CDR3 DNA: TGTGCCAGCCTCCCGCGGTACACCGGGGAGCTGTTTTTT
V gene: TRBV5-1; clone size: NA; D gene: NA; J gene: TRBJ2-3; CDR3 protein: CASSSDLVDDTQYF; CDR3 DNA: TGCGCCAGCAGCTCGGACTTAGTAGATGATACGCAGTATTTT
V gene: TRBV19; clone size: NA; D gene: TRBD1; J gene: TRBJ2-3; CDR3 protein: CASSTRGLGTDTQYF; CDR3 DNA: TGTGCCAGTAGTACCAGGGGGCTGGGCACAGATACGCAGTATTTT
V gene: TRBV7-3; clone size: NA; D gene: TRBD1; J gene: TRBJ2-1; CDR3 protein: CASSLQGAKNEQFF; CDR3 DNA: TGTGCCAGCAGCTTGCAGGGGGCAAAGAATGAGCAGTTCTTC
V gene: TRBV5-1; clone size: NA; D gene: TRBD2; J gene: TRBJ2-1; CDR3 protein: CASSPGLAGGLGNEQFF; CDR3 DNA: TGCGCCAGCAGCCCGGGACTAGCGGGGGGCTTAGGGAATGAGCAGTTCTTC